This T cell receptor (beta chain) was recorded in a study of T cells in localized non-small cell lung cancer. Clones were sequenced by immunoSEQ multiplex PCR, and TCRdb holds only the in-frame ones, with some missing. This table has fewer than 90,000 clones, over 60% appearing once. The CDR3 spans 15 residues. Germline CDR1 SSHAT, CDR2 FNYEAQ (reference sequence). Comment on this clone: The junction departs from the called germline gene at one end, perhaps through a read error.

The sample consisted of PBMCs, taken before any cancer treatment. The clonotype originates from a man aged 35-75 years with stage II squamous cell lung carcinoma. The chain employs TRBV7-7 and TRBJ2-5; 12 bases are shared with TRBD1. The CDR3 loop is CASSSGTGGAQTQYF. The CDR3 nucleotides are TGTGCTAGCAGCAGCGGGACAGGGGGCGCGCAGACCCAGTACTTC.